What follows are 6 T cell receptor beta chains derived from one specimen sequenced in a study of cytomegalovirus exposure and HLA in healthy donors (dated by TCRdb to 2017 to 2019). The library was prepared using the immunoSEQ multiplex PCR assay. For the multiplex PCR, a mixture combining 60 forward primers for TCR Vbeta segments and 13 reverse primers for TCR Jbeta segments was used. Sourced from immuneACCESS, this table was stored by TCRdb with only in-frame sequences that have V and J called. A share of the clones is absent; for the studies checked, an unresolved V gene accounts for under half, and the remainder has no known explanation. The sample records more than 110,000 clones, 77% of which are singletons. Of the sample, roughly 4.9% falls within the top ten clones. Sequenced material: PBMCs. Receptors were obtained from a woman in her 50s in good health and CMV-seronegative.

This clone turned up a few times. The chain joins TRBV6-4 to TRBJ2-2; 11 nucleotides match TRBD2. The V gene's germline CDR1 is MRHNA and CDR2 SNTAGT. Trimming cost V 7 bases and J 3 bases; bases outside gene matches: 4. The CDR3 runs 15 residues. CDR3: CASKKTSGDTGELFF. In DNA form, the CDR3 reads TGTGCCAGCAAAAAGACTAGCGGGGACACCGGGGAGCTGTTTTTT.

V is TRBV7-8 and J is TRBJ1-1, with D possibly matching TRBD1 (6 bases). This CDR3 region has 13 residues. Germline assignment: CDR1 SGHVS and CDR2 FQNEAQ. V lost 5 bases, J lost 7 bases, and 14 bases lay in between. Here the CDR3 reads CASSIGTRGEAFF. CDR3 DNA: TGTGCCAGCAGCATCGGGACAAGGGGTGAAGCTTTCTTT.

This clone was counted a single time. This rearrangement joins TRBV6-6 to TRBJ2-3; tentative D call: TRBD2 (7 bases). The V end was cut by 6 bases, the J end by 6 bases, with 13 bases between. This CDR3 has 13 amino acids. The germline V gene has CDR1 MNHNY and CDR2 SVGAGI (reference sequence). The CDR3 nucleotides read TGTGCCAGCAGCTCGGGGGGCGGGGATACGCAGTATTTT. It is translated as CASSSGGGDTQYF.

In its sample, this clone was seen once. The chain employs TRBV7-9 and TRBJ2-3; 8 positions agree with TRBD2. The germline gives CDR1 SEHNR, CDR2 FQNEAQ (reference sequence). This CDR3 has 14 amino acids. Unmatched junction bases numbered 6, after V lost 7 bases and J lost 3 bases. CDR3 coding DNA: TGTGCCAGCAACACACTAGCGGCTACAGATACGCAGTATTTT. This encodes CASNTLAATDTQYF.

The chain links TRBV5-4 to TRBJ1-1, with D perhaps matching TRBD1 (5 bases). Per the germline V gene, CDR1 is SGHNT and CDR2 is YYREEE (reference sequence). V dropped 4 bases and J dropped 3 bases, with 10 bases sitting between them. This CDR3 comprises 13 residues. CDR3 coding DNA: TGTGCCAGCAGCGTTGCAGGGTACACTGAAGCTTTCTTT. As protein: CASSVAGYTEAFF. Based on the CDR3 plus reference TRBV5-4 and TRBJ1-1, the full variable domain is ETGVTQSPTHLIKTRGQQVTLRCSSQSGHNTVSWYQQALGQGPQFIFQYYREEENGRGNFPPRFSGLQFPNYSSELNVNALELDDSALYLCASSVAGYTEAFFGQGTRLTVV.

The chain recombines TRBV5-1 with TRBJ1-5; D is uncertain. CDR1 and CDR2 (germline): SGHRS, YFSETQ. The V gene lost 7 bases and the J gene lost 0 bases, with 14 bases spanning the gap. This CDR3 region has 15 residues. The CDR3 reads CASSQGGISNQPQHF. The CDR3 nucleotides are TGCGCCAGCTCCCAAGGAGGAATTAGCAATCAGCCCCAGCATTTT.